Listed here are 10 T cell receptor beta chains from one sample, sequenced in a study of vaccination and CD4 T cells after COVID-19. The Oncomine TCR Beta short-read assay generated sequence data from the DNA of cultured CD4+ T cells. From the PCR reads, TCRdb called clonotypes with MiXCR, one entry per CDR3 protein. The repertoire has roughly 25,000 distinct CDR3 sequences, 62% of them found once; the top ten carry less than 9%. The antigens these receptors bind are not known. Treatment reported: approximately 11-day PBMC culture with coronavirus spike peptide pools or control peptides (ViraFEST assay). The source material was CD4+ T cells from blood, cultured in vitro. These TCRs come from a human donor who had recovered from COVID-19.

V usage is TRBV7-6 and J usage is TRBJ2-3; 7 bases are shared with TRBD2. The length of the CDR3 is 15 residues. The V segment lost 2 bases and the J segment 1 base; nucleotides outside the gene matches: 3. The germline gives CDR1 SGHVS, CDR2 FNYEAQ. The CDR3, as DNA: TGTGCCAGCAGCTTATCGGGAGGTCGCACAGATACGCAGTATTTT. Residues: CASSLSGGRTDTQYF.

This chain connects TRBV4-3 to TRBJ2-3; D unclear. Germline CDR1 is LGHNA and CDR2 is YSLEER. V was shortened by 1 base and J by 2 bases, with 13 bases between the two germline ends. CDR3 length: 16 amino acids. For the CDR3, the DNA is TGCGCCAGCAGCCAAGGCCCCACGATTCTCACAGATACGCAGTATTTT. Translating gives CASSQGPTILTDTQYF.

The chain employs TRBV7-8 and TRBJ2-1; D possibly corresponds to TRBD2 (5 bases). CDR1 and CDR2 (germline): SGHVS, FQNEAQ. V lost 5 bases, J lost 8 bases, and 22 bases lay in between. This CDR3 contains 16 residues. CDR3 nucleotides: TGTGCCAGCAGCCCGCGTGGAGGCCTGTTTATTGATGAGCAGTTCTTC. Residues: CASSPRGGLFIDEQFF.

This clonotype was seen a handful of times. The chain joins TRBV4-3 to TRBJ1-6; a weak D match, TRBD1 (6 bases). CDR3 length: 15 amino acids. Germline CDR1 reads LGHNA; CDR2 reads YSLEER. With 4 bases removed from V and 9 bases from J, the gap between germline ends came to 16 bases. The CDR3 sequence is CASSRGTGSSSPLHF. The DNA for the CDR3 is TGCGCCAGCAGCCGAGGTACAGGGTCCAGTTCACCCCTCCACTTT.

J is TRBJ2-3 and V is TRBV20-1; tentatively, D is TRBD2 (5 bases). The CDR3 consists of 14 residues. CDR1 is DFQATT and CDR2 is SNEGSKA in the germline V gene (reference sequence). V gave up 0 bases and J gave up 6 bases, with 13 bases separating them. The CDR3: CSAREERYGDTQYF. CDR3 bases: TGCAGTGCTAGAGAGGAGCGGTACGGGGATACGCAGTATTTT.

The chain recombines TRBV13 with TRBJ2-2; 13 bases are shared with TRBD2. Looked up from germline, CDR1 is PRHDT and CDR2 is FYEKMQ (reference sequence). V shed 5 bases and J 8 bases; nucleotides not matched to a gene: 8. The CDR3 totals 16 residues. The CDR3 DNA reads as TGTGCCAGCAGCCGATCGACTAGCGGGAGGTCAGGGGAGCTGTTTTTT. Protein: CASSRSTSGRSGELFF.

This CDR3 reads CASSLGSGSGNQPQHF. CDR3 nucleotides: TGTGCCAGCAGCTTAGGGTCCGGGTCGGGCAATCAGCCCCAGCATTTT. This chain uses TRBV7-9 with TRBJ1-5; D unresolved. The germline gives CDR1 SEHNR, CDR2 FQNEAQ (reference sequence). There are 16 residues in the CDR3. The V and J ends lost 1 base and 2 bases respectively, with 12 bases between them.

This clonotype has more than one count but fewer than ten. This chain links TRBV27 with TRBJ1-5; TRBD1 aligns across 9 bases. V was pared by 6 bases and J by 1 base, with 4 bases of the junction left unmatched. This CDR3 spans 15 amino acids. Germline CDR1 and CDR2: MNHEY and SMNVEV (reference sequence). The CDR3 DNA sequence: TGTGCCAGCAGGGGACAGGGTCGGAGCAATCAGCCCCAGCATTTT. It encodes CASRGQGRSNQPQHF.

The V call is TRBV20-1, the J call TRBJ1-1, with D uncertain. The V end was cut by 0 bases, the J end by 12 bases, with 8 bases between. Germline CDR1 is DFQATT and CDR2 is SNEGSKA (reference sequence). This CDR3 has 10 amino acids. In DNA form, the CDR3 reads TGCAGTGCTAGAGATTACACGCCTTTCTTT. Residues: CSARDYTPFF.

The gene calls are TRBV5-1 and TRBJ2-5, with TRBD2 identical over 8 bases. Trimming cost V 0 bases and J 5 bases; bases outside gene matches: 9. Germline CDR1 and CDR2: SGHRS and YFSETQ. The CDR3 is 16 amino acids. The CDR3 DNA sequence: TGCGCCAGCAGCTTGGCGTGGGCGGGAGGACGGGAGACCCAGTACTTC. This codes for CASSLAWAGGRETQYF.